The present entry profiles one T cell receptor beta chain with its context. The table came from immunoSEQ multiplex PCR; TCRdb's copy has only in-frame clones and leaves some out. The repertoire holds under 300,000 clones, roughly 91% seen once, with around 2% in the top ten. This sample was taken from a study of blood T cell repertoires in COVID-19. Across the study: Each recovered donor of Cohort 3 presented with two negative PCRs, clearance, or symptom resolution. T cells, B-cell-depleted T cells, or PBMCs provided the cDNA or gDNA that served as material.

The V gene end was trimmed by 2 bases and the J gene end by 7 bases; junction bases not matched to a gene: 5. CDR3 size: 14 residues. Germline V gene data show CDR1 as MNHEY and CDR2 as SVGAGI. All enrollees were about 18 to 100 years old and from 20 to 30 US areas. Each participant's cohort was designated according to participant-reported clinical history. This chain joins TRBV6-5 and TRBJ2-7; 10 nucleotides line up with TRBD2. The receptor comes from a woman in her sixties in a cohort exposed to, infected with or recovered from COVID-19 (not recorded which). Material for sequencing was PBMCs or T cells enriched from blood (not recorded which). In nucleotides, the CDR3 is TGTGCCAGCAGTTACCTAGCGGGAGAAGCTGAGCAGTACTTC. This codes for CASSYLAGEAEQYF.